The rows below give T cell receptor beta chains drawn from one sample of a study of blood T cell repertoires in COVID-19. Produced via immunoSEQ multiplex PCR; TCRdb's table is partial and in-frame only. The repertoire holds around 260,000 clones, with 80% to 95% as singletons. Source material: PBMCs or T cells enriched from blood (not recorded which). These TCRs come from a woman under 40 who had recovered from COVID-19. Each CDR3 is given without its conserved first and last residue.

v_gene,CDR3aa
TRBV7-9,ASSLGPGDHAVYEQY
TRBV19,ASDKGQNQPQH
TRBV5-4,ASSLSQGAIEAF
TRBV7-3,ASSLTGRGTFNEQF
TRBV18,ASSPWSGGQETQY
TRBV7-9,ASSTRKTSGRAGTDTQY
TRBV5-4,ASSDRLVGGELF
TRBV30,AWSVVGEKLF
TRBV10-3,AISDLDRGKGYT
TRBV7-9,ASRSLYSGRLGTGELF
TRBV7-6,ASSIGTGRNQPQH
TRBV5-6,ASSVPSDQETQY
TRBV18,ASSPATDRADTQY
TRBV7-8,ASSETGFWNTEAF
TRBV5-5,ASSLNGYEQY